Sequencing of this T cell receptor beta chain was carried out in a study of cytomegalovirus exposure and HLA in healthy donors. Study details: Ancestry clustering placed roughly four fifths of 300 to 400 genotyped donors in the Caucasian-associated cluster.

Study observations and caveats: Cytomegalovirus status was reportedly diagnosed by the classifier with high specificity and sensitivity. A later analysis, which compared TCR beta chains of equal frequency, found the HLA-associated ones more clonally expanded. Rates of TCR association differed by HLA locus in a later analysis, with DRB1 highest and HLA-C lowest.

A remark on this clone: Its antigen is currently unknown.

Primers for the PCR totalled 60 Vbeta and 13 Jbeta. Clones were read by immunoSEQ multiplex PCR, and TCRdb kept only the in-frame ones, dropping some. The repertoire consists of a few hundred thousand clones, with about 75% occurring once and the leading ten covering about 2.2%. The CDR3 loop spans 15 amino acids. Germline lookup yields CDR1 MNHEY and CDR2 SVGAGI. J lost 0 bases, V lost 7 bases, and 6 bases had no gene match. This TCR was recovered from a female donor in good health and CMV-seronegative. Sequences were obtained from PBMCs. V is TRBV6-5 and J is TRBJ2-1; 7 nucleotides line up with TRBD2. The CDR3 coding sequence is TGTGCCAGCACCCCTAGCGGAAACTCCTACAATGAGCAGTTCTTC. This codes for CASTPSGNSYNEQFF.